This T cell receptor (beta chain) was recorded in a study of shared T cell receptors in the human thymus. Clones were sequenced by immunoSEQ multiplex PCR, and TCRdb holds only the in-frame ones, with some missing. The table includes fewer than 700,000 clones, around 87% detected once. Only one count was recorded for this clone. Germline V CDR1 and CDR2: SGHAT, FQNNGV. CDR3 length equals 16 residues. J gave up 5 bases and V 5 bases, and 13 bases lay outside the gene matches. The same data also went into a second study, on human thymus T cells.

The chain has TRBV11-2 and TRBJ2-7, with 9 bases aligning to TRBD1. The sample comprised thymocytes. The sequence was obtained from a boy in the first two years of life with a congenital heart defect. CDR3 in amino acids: CASSLVRDRAYDEQYF. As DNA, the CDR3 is TGTGCCAGCAGCCTAGTCCGGGACAGGGCTTATGACGAGCAGTACTTC.